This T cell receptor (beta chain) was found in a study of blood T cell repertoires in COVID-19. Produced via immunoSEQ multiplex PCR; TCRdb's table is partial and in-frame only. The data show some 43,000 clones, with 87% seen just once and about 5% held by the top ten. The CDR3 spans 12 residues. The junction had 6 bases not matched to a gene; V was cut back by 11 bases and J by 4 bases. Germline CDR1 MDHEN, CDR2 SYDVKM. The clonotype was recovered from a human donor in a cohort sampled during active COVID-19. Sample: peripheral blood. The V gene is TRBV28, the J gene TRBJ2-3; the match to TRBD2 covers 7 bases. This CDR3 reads CAHAGEADTQYF. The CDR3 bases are TGTGCCCACGCGGGAGAGGCAGATACGCAGTATTTT.